A single sample gave rise to the 14 T cell receptor beta chains below, sequenced in a study of cytomegalovirus exposure and HLA in healthy donors. Using immunoSEQ multiplex PCR, the repertoire was profiled, and TCRdb retains in-frame clones only, with some absent. The sample consists of 35,000 to 55,000 clones, 80% to 95% of them appearing once. Sequenced input: PBMCs. The source of these receptors is a young woman in good health and CMV-seronegative.

The chain carries TRBV28 and TRBJ2-3, with a tentative D call TRBD2 (5 bases). Germline loops: CDR1 MDHEN, CDR2 SYDVKM. V lost 5 bases to trimming and J lost 5 bases, with 14 bases between them. There are 14 residues in the CDR3. Written as DNA, the CDR3 is TGTGCCAGCAGTCCTTCAGGAGGAGGAGATACGCAGTATTTT. Translated, it gives CASSPSGGGDTQYF.

Details on this clone: The same CDR3 also results from other DNA sequences found in this sample. The CDR3 loop reads CASSGTSNEQFF. The CDR3 region has the DNA TGTGCCAGCAGTGGTACTAGTAATGAGCAGTTCTTC. The rearrangement links TRBV9 to TRBJ2-1; D might be TRBD2 (5 bases). The germline V and J ends were trimmed by 5 bases and 7 bases, with 10 bases remaining between them. This CDR3 is 12 amino acids long. Germline CDR1 and CDR2: SGDLS and YYNGEE.

The gene calls are TRBV29-1 and TRBJ1-1; TRBD1 aligns across 10 bases. This CDR3 is built from 13 residues. Germline assignment: CDR1 SQVTM and CDR2 ANQGSEA. V shed 7 bases and J 5 bases; nucleotides not matched to a gene: 7. The DNA for the CDR3 is TGCAGCGGCGGGGAGGGACAGGGGACTGAAGCTTTCTTT. Protein product: CSGGEGQGTEAFF. Drawing the rest from reference TRBV29-1 and TRBJ1-1, the complete variable domain is SAVISQKPSRDICQRGTSLTIQCQVDSQVTMMFWYRQQPGQSLTLIATANQGSEATYESGFVIDKFPISRPNLTFSTLTVSNMSPEDSSIYLCSGGEGQGTEAFFGQGTRLTVV.

The chain's CDR3 is CASTETGGNGELFF. CDR3 nucleotides: TGTGCCAGCACTGAGACAGGGGGCAACGGGGAGCTGTTTTTT. This chain links TRBV6-1 with TRBJ2-2, with 10 bases aligning to TRBD1. Germline V gene lookup returns CDR1 MNHNS and CDR2 SASEGT. This CDR3 comprises 14 residues. V lost 7 bases and J lost 7; bases outside the gene matches: 6.

V is TRBV10-3 and J is TRBJ1-4; 7 bases map to TRBD1. Trimming took 0 bases from V and 5 from J; bases not matched to a gene: 3. The CDR3 contains 15 residues. Germline V gene sequence: CDR1 ENHRY, CDR2 SYGVKD. This CDR3 reads CAISESSGGNEKLFF. DNA of the CDR3: TGTGCCATCAGTGAGTCGTCAGGGGGAAATGAAAAACTGTTTTTT.

This chain joins TRBV6-1 and TRBJ2-7; 8 bases map to TRBD1. Germline CDR1 reads MNHNS; CDR2 reads SASEGT. This CDR3 comprises 15 residues. J lost 1 base, V lost 4 bases, and 6 bases had no gene match. The CDR3 reads CASSVIQGESYEQYF. CDR3 DNA: TGTGCCAGCAGTGTGATACAGGGGGAATCCTACGAGCAGTACTTC.

The rearrangement joins TRBV7-2 to TRBJ1-2; D not resolved. The CDR3 has 15 amino acids. V gave up 5 bases and J gave up 2 bases, with 15 bases separating them. Germline-derived CDR1 and CDR2 are SGHTA and FQGNSA. The CDR3 protein is CASSPDRAENYGYTF. In nucleotides, the CDR3 is TGTGCCAGCAGCCCAGACCGTGCGGAGAACTATGGCTACACCTTC.

The chain recombines TRBV28 with TRBJ2-1; weak D call: TRBD1 (6 bases). V lost 6 bases to trimming and J lost 3 bases, with 12 bases between them. The CDR3 is 14 amino acids. Looked up from germline, CDR1 is MDHEN and CDR2 is SYDVKM. In DNA, the CDR3 is TGTGCCAGCAGGGACAGCCGAAACTACAATGAGCAGTTCTTC. Translated, it gives CASRDSRNYNEQFF. Full variable domain (missing parts from reference TRBV28 and TRBJ2-1): DVKVTQSSRYLVKRTGEKVFLECVQDMDHENMFWYRQDPGLGLRLIYFSYDVKMKEKGDIPEGYSVSREKKERFSLILESASTNQTSMYLCASRDSRNYNEQFFGPGTRLTVL.

This chain uses TRBV27 with TRBJ2-1; 8 nucleotides match TRBD2. The CDR3 totals 16 residues. From germline, CDR1 is MNHEY and CDR2 SMNVEV (reference sequence). Losses at the gene ends were 0 bases for V and 4 bases for J; bases not matched to a gene: 5. The CDR3 DNA reads as TGTGCCAGCAGTTTATCGGAGCGGGAGTTTTACAATGAGCAGTTCTTC. It translates to CASSLSEREFYNEQFF.

This clone was seen only a few times. This chain uses TRBV27 with TRBJ2-5; 8 nucleotides line up with TRBD1. This CDR3 comprises 16 residues. Germline CDR1 reads MNHEY; CDR2 reads SMNVEV (reference sequence). The V gene end was trimmed by 3 bases and the J gene end by 9 bases; junction bases not matched to a gene: 15. The CDR3 here is CASSLEGWTGSPSQYF. The CDR3 DNA sequence: TGTGCCAGCAGTTTGGAGGGGTGGACAGGGAGCCCTTCCCAGTACTTC.

This clone occurred once. The chain is built from TRBV27 and TRBJ2-5, with D perhaps TRBD2 (5 bases). In germline, CDR1 is MNHEY, CDR2 SMNVEV (reference sequence). This CDR3 contains 14 residues. Trimming shortened V by 5 bases and J by 6 bases, and 16 bases separated the two germline ends. DNA for the CDR3: TGTGCCAGCAGTCCCGGACTGAAGGGCCAGACCCAGTACTTC. Amino acids: CASSPGLKGQTQYF.

This clone appeared a single time. The J gene is TRBJ1-3, the V gene TRBV25-1; the D gene is possibly TRBD1 (6 bases). V lost 4 bases to trimming and J lost 2 bases, with 18 bases between them. The CDR3 runs to 17 residues. The germline CDR1 and CDR2 sequences are MGHDK and SYGVNS. The CDR3 loop is CASSVKTGPHTGNTIYF. The CDR3 nucleotides are TGTGCCAGCAGTGTAAAAACAGGGCCCCACACTGGAAACACCATATATTTT.

V is TRBV7-8 and J is TRBJ1-2; 11 bases align to TRBD1. The CDR3 runs 16 residues. The germline V gene has CDR1 SGHVS and CDR2 FQNEAQ. V shed 4 bases and J 4 bases; nucleotides not matched to a gene: 8. CDR3 nucleotide sequence: TGTGCCAGCAGCTCCGGGGGACAGGGGGGCGTCTATGGCTACACCTTC. Protein: CASSSGGQGGVYGYTF.

The rearrangement links TRBV10-3 to TRBJ2-1, with TRBD1 matching over 9 bases. The V segment lost 2 bases and the J segment 0 bases; nucleotides outside the gene matches: 17. Per germline, CDR1 ENHRY and CDR2 SYGVKD. The CDR3 is 21 amino acids. The CDR3 sequence is CAISEPPGQGSPHRSYNEQFF. The CDR3, as DNA: TGTGCCATCAGTGAGCCCCCGGGACAGGGATCTCCGCATCGCTCCTACAATGAGCAGTTCTTC.